A single sample is the source of the 7 T cell receptor beta chains below, sequenced in a study of blood T cells in healthy people across ages. A second PCR of about 6 to 11 cycles used a sample-barcoded 5' primer and a J-beta primer mix. MiXCR was run by TCRdb on the 5' RACE reads, yielding one entry per CDR3 protein. The data hold some 640,000 distinct CDR3 sequences, with roughly 50% observed a single time. The specimen sequenced was blood. Every receptor here comes from a woman aged 55-70 years in good health.

J is TRBJ1-5 and V is TRBV20-1; weak D call: TRBD1 (5 bases). The CDR3 consists of 17 residues. Trimming took 2 bases from V and 2 from J, leaving 19 bases between them. Looked up from germline, CDR1 is DFQATT and CDR2 is SNEGSKA (reference sequence). The CDR3 here is CSARPGRGKQGNQPQHF. Here the CDR3 DNA reads TGCAGTGCTAGACCAGGGCGGGGAAAACAAGGCAATCAGCCCCAGCATTTT.

This clonotype has only one observation. Germline is not matched at one junction end, which may reflect a read error. This sequence joins TRBV7-9 and TRBJ1-1; D may be TRBD1 (6 bases). This CDR3 has 16 amino acids. CDR1 is SEHNR and CDR2 is FQNEAQ in the germline V gene (reference sequence). CDR3 amino acids: CASSSATSTWDTDAFF. In DNA, the CDR3 is TGTGCCAGCAGCTCAGCGACATCAACATGGGACACTGATGCTTTCTTT.

The V and J genes are TRBV18 and TRBJ1-1; TRBD1 is a possible D gene (6 bases). Trimming took 4 bases from V and 6 from J, leaving 15 bases between them. The germline CDR1 and CDR2 sequences are KGHSH and LQKENI. The CDR3 has 14 residues. CDR3: CASSLLGGQAEAFF. The CDR3 region has the DNA TGTGCCAGCTCACTTCTCGGGGGGCAAGCTGAAGCTTTCTTT. Full variable domain (rest looked up from reference TRBV18 and TRBJ1-1): NAGVMQNPRHLVRRRGQEARLRCSPMKGHSHVYWYRQLPEEGLKFMVYLQKENIIDESGMPKERFSAEFPKEGPSILRIQQVVRGDSAAYFCASSLLGGQAEAFFGQGTRLTVV.

The chain uses TRBV7-9 and TRBJ2-1; tentative D call: TRBD1 (5 bases). The germline V gene encodes CDR1 SEHNR and CDR2 FQNEAQ (reference sequence). The CDR3 runs to 15 residues. V was clipped by 3 bases and J by 5 bases, with 14 bases between them. CDR3 nucleotides: TGTGCCAGCAGCTTGGGTCAGGGCCCCAACAATGAGCAGTTCTTC. As protein: CASSLGQGPNNEQFF.

Here the CDR3 DNA reads TGTGCCAGCAGTTACTCGGGACAGGGACTTAGCGAGCAGTACTTC. This gives the protein CASSYSGQGLSEQYF. The chain employs TRBV6-5 and TRBJ2-7, with 9 bases lining up with TRBD1. This CDR3 is built from 15 residues. With V trimmed by 0 bases and J by 6 bases, 6 bases remained unmatched. CDR1 and CDR2 (germline): MNHEY, SVGAGI.

This chain uses TRBV5-1 with TRBJ2-5, with D tentatively TRBD1 (5 bases). The CDR3 has 14 residues. V was trimmed by 2 bases and J by 4 bases, leaving 12 bases between them. Germline V gene sequence: CDR1 SGHRS, CDR2 YFSETQ. This CDR3 is CASSFEGARETQYF. The CDR3 DNA reads as TGCGCCAGCAGCTTCGAAGGGGCTAGAGAGACCCAGTACTTC.

The table lists this clonotype with a few counts. This chain uses TRBV28 with TRBJ2-3, with D maybe TRBD2 (6 bases). Germline CDR1 and CDR2: MDHEN and SYDVKM. V lost 3 bases to trimming and J lost 6 bases, with 22 bases between them. CDR3 length: 17 amino acids. CDR3 amino acids: CASSFSGGDPTKDTQYF. Written as DNA, the CDR3 is TGTGCCAGCAGTTTTTCAGGAGGGGACCCGACGAAGGATACGCAGTATTTT.